This T cell receptor (beta chain) emerged from a study of T cell repertoires in ileal Crohn's disease. This CDR3 contains 18 residues. Trimming shortened V by 0 bases and J by 0 bases, and 14 bases separated the two germline ends. Germline V gives CDR1 LGHNA, CDR2 YNFKEQ. Sequencing was performed with immunoSEQ multiplex PCR; in TCRdb, only in-frame clones are kept and a portion is missing. The profile shows some 14,000 clones, roughly 84% of them singletons. The chain couples TRBV4-2 to TRBJ1-4; no reliable D call. The TCR was taken from an adult with Crohn's disease. Material for sequencing was ileal tissue. CDR3 bases: TGTGCCAGCAGCCAAGATCCCCTAGGTTCTGCAACTAATGAAAAACTGTTTTTT. This gives the protein CASSQDPLGSATNEKLFF.